The 26 T cell receptor beta chains in this list originate from one sample, sequenced in a study of blood T cell repertoires in COVID-19. The table came from immunoSEQ multiplex PCR; TCRdb's copy has only in-frame clones and leaves some out. The table has about 210,000 clones, around 80% seen once; the top ten hold 9.5% to 15%. The sequencing input was peripheral blood. The receptors were gathered from a woman in her 40s with acute or convalescent COVID-19.

V is TRBV7-6 and J is TRBJ2-5, with 8 nucleotides matching TRBD1. CDR3 length: 15 residues. CDR1 is SGHVS, CDR2 FNYEAQ, per germline. Unmatched junction bases numbered 7, after V lost 5 bases and J lost 2 bases. CDR3 in DNA: TGTGCCAGCAGCCGAGTCACAGGGGGTCAAGAGACCCAGTACTTC. Its protein is CASSRVTGGQETQYF.

The rearrangement links TRBV19 to TRBJ2-1, with D tentatively TRBD2 (5 bases). Germline assignment: CDR1 LNHDA and CDR2 SQIVND (reference sequence). This CDR3 region has 15 residues. V was pared by 6 bases and J by 6 bases, with 18 bases between. CDR3: CASSIGGPPPNEQFF. The CDR3 DNA is TGTGCCAGTAGCATCGGCGGGCCGCCCCCCAATGAGCAGTTCTTC.

The chain is built from TRBV7-2 and TRBJ2-2; D unresolved. Germline V gene data show CDR1 as SGHTA and CDR2 as FQGNSA. The CDR3 consists of 13 residues. The V end lost 1 base, the J end lost 9 bases, and 9 bases lay between the germline ends. CDR3 coding DNA: TGTGCCAGCAGCTTAGGTCTGAGTAGGGAGCTGTTTTTT. Translation: CASSLGLSRELFF.

This chain links TRBV27 with TRBJ2-1, with TRBD1 matching 9 bases. V was pared by 6 bases and J by 5 bases, with 11 bases of the junction left unmatched. This CDR3 comprises 16 residues. Germline CDR1 reads MNHEY; CDR2 reads SMNVEV (reference sequence). The chain's CDR3 is CASSQGQGRADNEQFF. CDR3 DNA sequence: TGTGCCAGCAGCCAGGGACAGGGCCGGGCGGACAATGAGCAGTTCTTC.

The gene calls are TRBV11-2 and TRBJ2-2, with TRBD2 identical over 9 bases. Germline lookup yields CDR1 SGHAT and CDR2 FQNNGV. The CDR3 length is 15 residues. V gave up 2 bases and J gave up 5 bases; unmatched junction bases: 3. The CDR3 nucleotides are TGTGCCAGCAGCTTATCTGCGGGAGGGACCGGGGAGCTGTTTTTT. Translation gives CASSLSAGGTGELFF.

J is TRBJ1-3 and V is TRBV6-1; D ambiguous. Trimming removed 4 bases at V and 1 base at J, with 8 bases between. This CDR3 is 14 amino acids long. In germline, CDR1 is MNHNS, CDR2 SASEGT. The CDR3 DNA reads as TGTGCCAGCAGTGGCAGCGGTTCTGGAAACACCATATATTTT. Its translation: CASSGSGSGNTIYF.

The chain recombines TRBV9 with TRBJ2-3; D is possibly TRBD2 (5 bases). The CDR3 runs to 15 residues. The germline gives CDR1 SGDLS, CDR2 YYNGEE. Trimming removed 1 base at V and 0 bases at J, with 9 bases between. CDR3 DNA: TGTGCCAGCAGCGTACTGGCGGGCAGCACAGATACGCAGTATTTT. It translates to CASSVLAGSTDTQYF.

In this sample, this clone turned up once. The chain carries TRBV5-1 and TRBJ1-2, with 7 nucleotides matching TRBD1. The CDR3 is 14 amino acids. Germline assignment: CDR1 SGHRS and CDR2 YFSETQ. The junction had 8 bases not matched to a gene; V was cut back by 5 bases and J by 4 bases. This chain's CDR3 is CASRPRGQGYGYTF. CDR3 in DNA: TGCGCCAGCAGACCGAGGGGGCAGGGCTATGGCTACACCTTC. The full variable domain, with the rest looked up from reference TRBV5-1 and TRBJ1-2, is KAGVTQTPRYLIKTRGQQVTLSCSPISGHRSVSWYQQTPGQGLQFLFEYFSETQRNKGNFPGRFSGRQFSNSRSEMNVSTLELGDSALYLCASRPRGQGYGYTFGSGTRLTVV.

The chain joins TRBV30 to TRBJ2-7, with D perhaps matching TRBD2 (5 bases). Trimming pared 2 bases from V and 2 bases from J, leaving 19 bases between. Germline values: CDR1 GTSNPN, CDR2 SVGIG (reference sequence). The CDR3 runs 16 residues. CDR3 nucleotide sequence: TGTGCCTGGAGTTATGATGAATCGAGGGAAACCTACGAGCAGTACTTC. This codes for CAWSYDESRETYEQYF.

The chain has TRBV27 and TRBJ2-3; TRBD2 might be the D (5 bases). The CDR3 totals 15 residues. Germline lookup yields CDR1 MNHEY and CDR2 SMNVEV (reference sequence). V shed 2 bases and J shed 4 bases, with 13 bases lying between them. CDR3 nucleotide sequence: TGTGCCAGCAGTTTAGAGGTCCGTAGCGCAGATACGCAGTATTTT. Translation gives CASSLEVRSADTQYF.

The J gene is TRBJ1-4, the V gene TRBV5-8, with no clear D. The germline CDR1 and CDR2 sequences are SGHTS and YDEGEE. V was trimmed by 1 base and J by 8 bases, leaving 12 bases between them. The CDR3 loop spans 14 amino acids. The CDR3 sequence: CASSLSWGGEKLFF. Written as DNA, the CDR3 is TGTGCCAGCAGCTTGTCGTGGGGAGGAGAAAAACTGTTTTTT.

The rearrangement joins TRBV5-1 to TRBJ2-1; 7 nucleotides align to TRBD2. The CDR3 has 15 residues. From germline, CDR1 is SGHRS and CDR2 YFSETQ. V shed 4 bases and J 0 bases; nucleotides not matched to a gene: 4. The CDR3 DNA reads as TGCGCCAGCAGCGACCAGCGGGGCTCCTACAATGAGCAGTTCTTC. Its translation: CASSDQRGSYNEQFF.

CDR3 protein: CASSRGNTEAFF. The CDR3 nucleotides are TGCGCCAGCAGCAGGGGAAACACTGAAGCTTTCTTT. The V and J genes are TRBV4-1 and TRBJ1-1; maybe TRBD1 (5 bases). The germline V gene encodes CDR1 MGHRA and CDR2 YSYEKL. V shed 5 bases and J shed 2 bases, with 6 bases lying between them. The CDR3 runs to 12 residues.

The genes are TRBV5-1 and TRBJ1-2; 8 bases match TRBD1. Trimming cost V 0 bases and J 4 bases; bases outside gene matches: 2. Germline V gives CDR1 SGHRS, CDR2 YFSETQ. The CDR3 totals 14 residues. The CDR3 protein is CASSLEGTGYGYTF. The CDR3 DNA is TGCGCCAGCAGCTTGGAAGGGACAGGCTATGGCTACACCTTC.

In its sample, this clone was seen a few times. The chain recombines TRBV14 with TRBJ2-7, with D possibly being TRBD1 (6 bases). The CDR3 has 13 residues. Germline CDR1 SGHDN, CDR2 FVKESK. V dropped 6 bases and J dropped 1 base, with 10 bases sitting between them. CDR3 nucleotides: TGTGCCAGCAGAGGGGGTGGGTCCTACGAGCAGTACTTC. Its protein product is CASRGGGSYEQYF.

This clone occurred a few times. The chain carries TRBV10-1 and TRBJ2-1; 8 positions agree with TRBD2. CDR3 size: 18 residues. V was clipped by 4 bases and J by 7 bases; unmatched bases: 18. From germline, CDR1 is WNHNN and CDR2 SYGVQD (reference sequence). The CDR3 DNA follows: TGCGCCAGCAGTGTGGGGGAGGGCCTCGGAGCGGGGGTAAATGAGCAGTTCTTC. This gives the protein CASSVGEGLGAGVNEQFF.

The chain is built from TRBV7-9 and TRBJ1-5, with 7 bases aligning to TRBD1. With V trimmed by 5 bases and J by 0 bases, 4 bases remained unmatched. The CDR3 loop spans 15 amino acids. Germline CDR1 is SEHNR and CDR2 is FQNEAQ (reference sequence). The DNA of the CDR3 is TGTGCCAGCAGCCCCGGGACAGTTAGCAATCAGCCCCAGCATTTT. It yields the protein CASSPGTVSNQPQHF.

This rearrangement joins TRBV1 to TRBJ2-1; TRBD2 is the table's D call and was not checked against the DNA. TRBV1 represents a pseudogene. The CDR3 is 14 residues long. The CDR3 DNA reads TGCACCAGCAACGGGGGGACCGCCTACAATGAGCAGTTCTTC. Its protein is CTSNGGTAYNEQFF.

The chain employs TRBV12-1 and TRBJ1-1; TRBD1 is the table's D call and was not checked against the DNA. TRBV12-1 is annotated as a pseudogene. CDR3 length: 13 residues. CDR3 residues: CASSSRQFSEAFF. CDR3 in DNA: TGTGCCAGCAGCTCCCGACAGTTTAGTGAAGCTTTCTTT.

The chain couples TRBV9 to TRBJ2-3, with 11 nucleotides matching TRBD1. The CDR3 runs to 16 residues. Germline values: CDR1 SGDLS, CDR2 YYNGEE. J was trimmed by 4 bases and V by 0 bases; bases with no gene match: 4. CDR3 sequence reads: CASSVGRTGGPDTQYF. The CDR3 DNA sequence: TGTGCCAGCAGCGTAGGTAGGACAGGGGGCCCAGATACGCAGTATTTT.

The chain carries TRBV5-1 and TRBJ2-4; 8 bases agree with TRBD2. Germline assignment: CDR1 SGHRS and CDR2 YFSETQ. The length of the CDR3 is 15 residues. V was pared by 3 bases and J by 2 bases, with 4 bases of the junction left unmatched. The CDR3 here is CASSSGLESKNIQYF. The CDR3 bases are TGCGCCAGCAGCTCGGGACTAGAGTCCAAAAACATTCAGTACTTC.

This sequence joins TRBV27 and TRBJ2-2, with TRBD1 matching 7 bases. Germline V gene data show CDR1 as MNHEY and CDR2 as SMNVEV (reference sequence). The CDR3 loop spans 14 amino acids. V shed 6 bases, J shed 7 bases, and the junction held 8 bases outside the gene matches. As DNA, the CDR3 is TGTGCCAGCAGGACCCTACAGGGGAACGGGGAGCTGTTTTTT. Translating gives CASRTLQGNGELFF.

A single count supports this clone. This chain connects TRBV24-1 to TRBJ2-3; D is perhaps TRBD2 (6 bases). Germline-derived CDR1 and CDR2 are KGHDR and SFDVKD. This CDR3 contains 14 residues. V was cut by 4 bases and J by 2 bases, with 9 bases left in between. CDR3 in amino acids: CATSEPGATDTQYF. CDR3 DNA sequence: TGTGCCACCAGTGAACCGGGAGCCACAGATACGCAGTATTTT.

The rearrangement joins TRBV6-2 or TRBV6-3 to TRBJ2-7; 10 bases are a match to TRBD2. Germline V gene data show CDR1 as MNHEY and CDR2 as SVGEGT. Trimming cost V 4 bases and J 3 bases; bases outside gene matches: 12. CDR3 length: 17 amino acids. This chain's CDR3 is CASSLVLAGPGDYEQYF. For the CDR3, the DNA is TGTGCCAGCAGTTTGGTACTAGCGGGACCCGGGGACTACGAGCAGTACTTC.

The rearrangement joins TRBV2 to TRBJ2-3; 8 nucleotides align to TRBD2. CDR1 is SNHLY, CDR2 FYNNEI, per germline. The CDR3 is made up of 14 amino acids. V shed 8 bases, J shed 4 bases, and the junction held 8 bases outside the gene matches. The CDR3 here is CASRAGTSPDTQYF. The CDR3 bases are TGTGCCAGCCGTGCCGGGACTAGTCCAGATACGCAGTATTTT. The variable domain in full, completed from reference TRBV2 and TRBJ2-3, reads EPEVTQTPSHQVTQMGQEVILRCVPISNHLYFYWYRQILGQKVEFLVSFYNNEISEKSEIFDDQFSVERPDGSNFTLKIRSTKLEDSAMYFCASRAGTSPDTQYFGPGTRLTVL.

The CDR3 DNA reads TGTGCCAGCAGTTACGGGGGGACTTACGAGCAGTACTTC. Encoded protein: CASSYGGTYEQYF. V usage is TRBV6-2 or TRBV6-3 and J usage is TRBJ2-7; D may be TRBD2 (6 bases). The V end lost 2 bases, the J end lost 4 bases, and 9 bases lay between the germline ends. CDR3 length equals 13 residues. Per the germline V gene, CDR1 is MNHEY and CDR2 is SVGEGT.